The 17 T cell receptor beta chains given below trace back to one sample, sequenced in a study of cytomegalovirus exposure and HLA in healthy donors. Both 60 Vbeta primers and 13 Jbeta primers went into the PCR. The protocol was immunoSEQ multiplex PCR, while the TCRdb copy is restricted to in-frame clones and leaves out a portion. The profile shows 90,000 to 100,000 clones, about 80% of them singletons. The source material was PBMCs. The receptors derive from a man aged 35 to 55 in good health and CMV-seronegative.

The V call is TRBV19, the J call TRBJ2-2; D is possibly TRBD1 (5 bases). The germline V and J ends were trimmed by 7 bases and 2 bases, with 11 bases remaining between them. Germline V gene sequence: CDR1 LNHDA, CDR2 SQIVND (reference sequence). CDR3 length: 14 residues. CDR3 residues: CASMPGPNTGELFF. The CDR3 coding sequence is TGTGCCAGTATGCCAGGGCCCAACACCGGGGAGCTGTTTTTT.

The V gene is TRBV18, the J gene TRBJ1-5; no clear D gene. The CDR3 extends over 15 amino acids. Germline V gene sequence: CDR1 KGHSH, CDR2 LQKENI. Trimming took off 3 bases at V and 4 bases at J, with 13 bases between the two ends. Here the CDR3 reads CASSPDWIGNQPQHF. For the CDR3, the DNA is TGTGCCAGCTCACCCGACTGGATTGGGAATCAGCCCCAGCATTTT. Variable domain in full (rest from reference TRBV18 and TRBJ1-5): NAGVMQNPRHLVRRRGQEARLRCSPMKGHSHVYWYRQLPEEGLKFMVYLQKENIIDESGMPKERFSAEFPKEGPSILRIQQVVRGDSAAYFCASSPDWIGNQPQHFGDGTRLSIL.

This clone was counted only a few times. The V gene is TRBV7-7, the J gene TRBJ2-1; 7 bases line up with TRBD2. V shed 5 bases and J 3 bases; nucleotides not matched to a gene: 7. In germline, CDR1 is SSHAT, CDR2 FNYEAQ (reference sequence). There are 15 residues in the CDR3. The DNA of the CDR3 is TGTGCCAGCAGCCCAACCGGGACTAACTACAATGAGCAGTTCTTC. It specifies CASSPTGTNYNEQFF.

The gene calls are TRBV5-6 and TRBJ2-1; maybe TRBD1 (6 bases). Germline CDR1 SGHDT, CDR2 YYEEEE. Trimming cost V 1 base and J 5 bases, with 22 bases left between them. This CDR3 spans 18 amino acids. The CDR3 bases are TGTGCCAGCAGCTTGTTAGCCCTACAGGGCGAGAGGGACAATGAGCAGTTCTTC. As protein: CASSLLALQGERDNEQFF. Variable domain in full (rest from reference TRBV5-6 and TRBJ2-1): DAGVTQSPTHLIKTRGQQVTLRCSPKSGHDTVSWYQQALGQGPQFIFQYYEEEERQRGNFPDRFSGHQFPNYSSELNVNALLLGDSALYLCASSLLALQGERDNEQFFGPGTRLTVL.

The rearrangement uses TRBV7-8 and TRBJ1-1; D is unresolved. Germline assignment: CDR1 SGHVS and CDR2 FQNEAQ. V lost 2 bases to trimming and J lost 0 bases, with 10 bases between them. The CDR3 sequence is 15 residues long. The CDR3 DNA sequence: TGTGCCAGCAGCTTATTCGAGGGCGTGAACACTGAAGCTTTCTTT. Residues: CASSLFEGVNTEAFF. Based on the CDR3 plus reference TRBV7-8 and TRBJ1-1, the full variable domain is GAGVSQSPRYKVAKRGQDVALRCDPISGHVSLFWYQQALGQGPEFLTYFQNEAQLDKSGLPSDRFFAERPEGSVSTLKIQRTQQEDSAVYLCASSLFEGVNTEAFFGQGTRLTVV.

This clone was recorded a few times. The chain carries TRBV25-1 and TRBJ1-2; tentatively, D is TRBD1 (5 bases). This CDR3 has 16 amino acids. The V gene lost 7 bases and the J gene lost 6 bases, with 24 bases spanning the gap. CDR1 MGHDK and CDR2 SYGVNS come from the germline V gene. In DNA form, the CDR3 reads TGTGCCAGCACGAACGCCGGGACGGGGGAGAGGGATGGCTACACCTTC. It yields the protein CASTNAGTGERDGYTF.

V usage is TRBV4-3 and J usage is TRBJ2-6; 8 bases fit TRBD1. Germline V gene lookup returns CDR1 LGHNA and CDR2 YSLEER. V lost 6 bases, J lost 4 bases, and 5 bases stayed unmatched. This CDR3 contains 15 residues. The CDR3 here is CASSFRGLGANVLTF. CDR3 bases: TGCGCCAGCAGTTTCAGGGGGCTGGGGGCCAACGTCCTGACTTTC.

The J gene is TRBJ2-5, the V gene TRBV6-5; D is uncertain. V was cut by 6 bases and J by 5 bases, with 16 bases left in between. This CDR3 region has 14 residues. The germline V gene has CDR1 MNHEY and CDR2 SVGAGI. The CDR3 spells CASSPVLSTETQYF. CDR3 coding DNA: TGTGCCAGCAGCCCCGTCCTGAGCACGGAGACCCAGTACTTC.

This clone appeared a few times. The junction and the germline gene differ at one end; a read error may be behind it. The chain joins TRBV7-9 to TRBJ2-5, with TRBD2 matching 12 bases. The germline V gene encodes CDR1 SEHNR and CDR2 FQNEAQ (reference sequence). There are 18 residues in the CDR3. The CDR3 loop reads CSSSFPTSGSPTLETQYF. The CDR3 DNA follows: TGTTCCAGCAGCTTCCCGACTAGCGGGAGTCCGACGTTGGAGACCCAGTACTTC. Filled out from reference TRBV7-9 and TRBJ2-5, the complete variable domain reads DTGVSQNPRHKITKRGQNVTFRCDPISEHNRLYWYRQTLGQGPEFLTYFQNEAQLEKSRLLSDRFSAERPKGSFSTLEIQRTEQGDSAMYLCSSSFPTSGSPTLETQYFGPGTRLLVL.

In DNA form, the CDR3 reads TGTGCCAGCAGCTCCCCCGGACTACGCAGCGGGAGGCACAATGAGCAGTTCTTC. Its protein is CASSSPGLRSGRHNEQFF. The chain combines TRBV11-3 with TRBJ2-1; 9 nucleotides match TRBD2. The germline V gene encodes CDR1 SGHNT and CDR2 YENEEA. The CDR3 is 18 residues long. V was clipped by 4 bases and J by 5 bases; unmatched bases: 15.

The chain carries TRBV5-4 and TRBJ2-2, with 14 bases identical to TRBD2. The V segment lost 4 bases and the J segment 6 bases; nucleotides outside the gene matches: 5. CDR3 size: 16 residues. Germline V lookup: CDR1 SGHNT, CDR2 YYREEE (reference sequence). The CDR3 DNA sequence: TGTGCCAGCAGCGATGGACTAGCGGGAGGATCCGGGGAGCTGTTTTTT. Amino acid sequence: CASSDGLAGGSGELFF.

This clone has a handful of counts. The V call is TRBV5-4, the J call TRBJ1-2; D remains unclear. Trimming left V 2 bases short and J 4 bases short, with 12 bases between. The CDR3 contains 14 residues. The V gene's germline CDR1 is SGHNT and CDR2 YYREEE (reference sequence). The CDR3 loop reads CASSLGGLIYGYTF. Here the CDR3 DNA reads TGTGCCAGCAGCTTAGGAGGGTTGATCTATGGCTACACCTTC.

V is TRBV18 and J is TRBJ1-5; 7 bases map to TRBD1. Germline CDR1 reads KGHSH; CDR2 reads LQKENI. V lost 3 bases and J lost 6; bases outside the gene matches: 2. The CDR3 is made up of 13 amino acids. The CDR3 protein is CASSPAGGQPQHF. CDR3 coding DNA: TGTGCCAGCTCACCGGCAGGGGGTCAGCCCCAGCATTTT.

This clone was detected only a few times. The rearrangement links TRBV5-1 to TRBJ1-2; perhaps TRBD1 as D (5 bases). Trimming left V 0 bases short and J 5 bases short, with 14 bases between. There are 15 residues in the CDR3. Germline assignment: CDR1 SGHRS and CDR2 YFSETQ. CDR3 in DNA: TGCGCCAGCAGCTTGGCCTCGGTGGCAGGGTATGGCTACACCTTC. Translation gives CASSLASVAGYGYTF.

This chain links TRBV28 with TRBJ2-1; D may be TRBD1 (5 bases). V was trimmed by 5 bases and J by 2 bases, leaving 10 bases between them. Looked up from germline, CDR1 is MDHEN and CDR2 is SYDVKM. This CDR3 comprises 14 residues. The CDR3: CASSDDSPYNEQFF. Here the CDR3 DNA reads TGTGCCAGCAGTGACGACAGTCCCTACAATGAGCAGTTCTTC.

V is TRBV5-1 and J is TRBJ2-5; weak D call: TRBD1 (5 bases). Germline lookup yields CDR1 SGHRS and CDR2 YFSETQ. V gave up 0 bases and J gave up 5 bases, with 8 bases separating them. The CDR3 covers 13 residues. This chain's CDR3 is CASSLGAGETQYF. The CDR3 nucleotides are TGCGCCAGCAGCTTGGGGGCAGGGGAGACCCAGTACTTC.

This clone was counted only a few times. This chain links TRBV7-9 with TRBJ2-7, with D unresolved. This CDR3 is 11 amino acids long. V lost 3 bases, J lost 3 bases, and 3 bases lay in between. Germline CDR1 SEHNR, CDR2 FQNEAQ (reference sequence). The CDR3 reads CASSFNYEQYF. The CDR3 nucleotides are TGTGCCAGCAGCTTCAACTACGAGCAGTACTTC.